Following are 9 T cell receptor beta chains from one sample sequenced in a study of shared clonotypes between healthy human individuals. Profiled with immunoSEQ multiplex PCR; TCRdb holds only in-frame clones, not every one. Of over 2,000,000 clones detected, roughly 93% appear once; the ten largest clones hold over 1.5%. The naive CD8 subset, CD45RO-negative cells positively selected for CCR7, excluded terminally differentiated effector memory CD45RA+ cells. Sequencing was carried out using naive CD8+ T cells from PBMCs. The receptors here all came from a man between 18 and 35 years old in good health. Some clones in this sample may be carry-over from other donors' samples.

This chain links TRBV6-5 with TRBJ2-7; D possibly corresponds to TRBD2 (6 bases). The CDR3 loop spans 15 amino acids. In germline, CDR1 is MNHEY, CDR2 SVGAGI. Trimming pared 5 bases from V and 3 bases from J, leaving 17 bases between. The CDR3 here is CASSLFSQGGYEQYF. CDR3 DNA sequence: TGTGCCAGCAGTCTGTTTAGTCAGGGAGGCTACGAGCAGTACTTC.

The J gene is TRBJ1-2, the V gene TRBV6-5; D is uncertain. The CDR3 covers 14 residues. V lost 0 bases and J 0 bases, leaving 5 bases between the germline ends. CDR1 and CDR2 (germline): MNHEY, SVGAGI. Here the CDR3 DNA reads TGTGCCAGCAGTTACTCCATGGCTAACTATGGCTACACCTTC. Translating gives CASSYSMANYGYTF.

The chain recombines TRBV5-8 with TRBJ1-1; D perhaps matches TRBD1 (6 bases). The V end lost 0 bases, the J end lost 4 bases, and 10 bases lay between the germline ends. The germline CDR1 and CDR2 sequences are SGHTS and YDEGEE. There are 14 residues in the CDR3. DNA for the CDR3: TGTGCCAGCAGCTTGGGTCAGGGGACCACTGAAGCTTTCTTT. It yields the protein CASSLGQGTTEAFF.

The CDR3 sequence: CASSSDGYTGELFF. The CDR3, as DNA: TGTGCCAGCAGCTCGGACGGATACACCGGGGAGCTGTTTTTT. The chain joins TRBV7-7 to TRBJ2-2; D not resolved. Per the germline V gene, CDR1 is SSHAT and CDR2 is FNYEAQ (reference sequence). This CDR3 spans 14 amino acids. Deletions cut 4 bases from V and 3 bases from J, with 9 bases between.

This clone was observed a single time. The rearrangement joins TRBV7-9 to TRBJ1-2, with D hard to call. The germline V gene has CDR1 SEHNR and CDR2 FQNEAQ (reference sequence). V was clipped by 3 bases and J by 0 bases, with 14 bases between them. The length of the CDR3 is 16 residues. CDR3 sequence (DNA): TGTGCCAGCAGCTTGGGCAGAAGTACCCCTAACTATGGCTACACCTTC. The encoded protein is CASSLGRSTPNYGYTF.

The chain couples TRBV4-3 to TRBJ1-1, with D unresolved. CDR3 length equals 14 residues. Germline CDR1 reads LGHNA; CDR2 reads YSLEER. V lost 2 bases, J lost 6 bases, and 13 bases lay in between. CDR3 protein: CASSQPFPGAEAFF. For the CDR3, the DNA is TGCGCCAGCAGCCAACCCTTCCCAGGAGCTGAAGCTTTCTTT.

The chain couples TRBV28 to TRBJ1-5; D gene unclear. Trimming shortened V by 3 bases and J by 5 bases, and 5 bases separated the two germline ends. This CDR3 comprises 12 residues. Germline loops: CDR1 MDHEN, CDR2 SYDVKM. The CDR3 region has the DNA TGTGCCAGCAGTTTCGAATATCAGCCCCAGCATTTT. This translates into CASSFEYQPQHF.

The V gene is TRBV15, the J gene TRBJ2-7; TRBD2 agrees at 7 bases. CDR1 LNHNV and CDR2 YYDKDF come from the germline V gene (reference sequence). V lost 0 bases to trimming and J lost 4 bases; unmatched junction nucleotides: 3. The CDR3 covers 14 residues. The CDR3 DNA reads TGTGCCACCAGCAGAGATTCTAGCGGATACGAGCAGTACTTC. Its translation: CATSRDSSGYEQYF.

The CDR3 sequence: CASSPSPWSEQFF. The CDR3 bases are TGTGCCAGCAGTCCTTCCCCGTGGAGTGAGCAGTTCTTC. The chain employs TRBV28 and TRBJ2-1; no definite D call. CDR3 length equals 13 residues. The germline gives CDR1 MDHEN, CDR2 SYDVKM. Trimming pared 5 bases from V and 9 bases from J, leaving 14 bases between.